Sequencing of this TCR beta chain was carried out in a study of naive CD8 T cells in extremely preterm neonates. Study observations and caveats: Compared with older groups, preterm CDR3s were shorter, with fewer N additions and less trimming. Preterm neonates had significantly lower iChao1 richness than other age groups.

The protocol was immunoSEQ multiplex PCR, while the TCRdb copy is restricted to in-frame clones and leaves out a portion. The sample comprises some 4,800 clones, around 96% of which are singletons, and approximately 0.64% rests with the top ten. Comment on this clone: Its target is unknown.

Extremely preterm births at roughly 23-27 weeks of gestation supplied the samples. Mothers with known HIV infection were excluded. The sample holds sorted live naive CD8+ CD45RA+CCR7+ T cells. Sorted naive CD8+ T cell numbers ranged ~19,000 to ~110,000. Unmatched junction bases numbered 0, after V lost 0 bases and J lost 3 bases. Per the germline V gene, CDR1 is MNHEY and CDR2 is SMNVEV (reference sequence). This CDR3 is 14 amino acids long. The rearrangement links TRBV27 to TRBJ2-7; 9 nucleotides agree with TRBD2. The sequenced sample was naive CD8+ T cells from cord blood. The TCR was taken from a boy who was born preterm. The DNA of the CDR3 is TGTGCCAGCAGTTTATCGCGGGAGGGCTACGAGCAGTACTTC. It translates to CASSLSREGYEQYF.